The rows below give T cell receptor beta chains drawn from one sample of a study of blood T cell repertoires in COVID-19. Profiled with immunoSEQ multiplex PCR; TCRdb holds only in-frame clones, not every one. The sample carries around 230,000 clones, approximately 86% recorded once. The sequencing input was peripheral blood. The receptors derive from a man aged 35 to 55 with acute or convalescent COVID-19. CDR3s include the opening cysteine and the closing phenylalanine or tryptophan. Fields, in order: J gene, V gene, CDR3 protein.

j_call: TRBJ2-5; v_call: TRBV27; cdr3_aa: CASSWTGQETQYF
j_call: TRBJ1-3; v_call: TRBV28; cdr3_aa: CASTTGSSGNTIYF
j_call: TRBJ1-2; v_call: TRBV5-1; cdr3_aa: CASSLVSYPLGDSFYGYTF
j_call: TRBJ2-1; v_call: TRBV27; cdr3_aa: CASSLDLDEQFF
j_call: TRBJ1-3; v_call: TRBV24-1; cdr3_aa: CAVGDSLSGNTIYF
j_call: TRBJ2-7; v_call: TRBV19; cdr3_aa: CASRPRGVREQYF
j_call: TRBJ2-7; v_call: TRBV7-6; cdr3_aa: CASSAGGNEQYF
j_call: TRBJ1-2; v_call: TRBV19; cdr3_aa: CASSISVNYGYTF
j_call: TRBJ2-2; v_call: TRBV3-1/TRBV3-2; cdr3_aa: CASSHPLDNSNTGELFF
j_call: TRBJ2-3; v_call: TRBV4-1; cdr3_aa: CASSPGGGSGNWGSDTQYF
j_call: TRBJ2-2; v_call: TRBV13; cdr3_aa: CASSLGTGNTGELFF
j_call: TRBJ1-1; v_call: TRBV5-1; cdr3_aa: CASSLDSPHTEAFF
j_call: TRBJ1-3; v_call: TRBV18; cdr3_aa: CASSPPTGAGNTIYF
j_call: TRBJ1-2; v_call: TRBV6-5; cdr3_aa: CASSYGPQGLYGYTF
j_call: TRBJ1-2; v_call: TRBV10-3; cdr3_aa: CAISENRGDYGYTF
j_call: TRBJ2-5; v_call: TRBV7-7; cdr3_aa: CASSFITGGQEIQYF
j_call: TRBJ1-5; v_call: TRBV19; cdr3_aa: CASSIVGGAGSNQPQHF
j_call: TRBJ2-2; v_call: TRBV24-1; cdr3_aa: CATGKTGGYTGELFF
j_call: TRBJ1-1; v_call: TRBV7-9; cdr3_aa: CASSLVMNTEAFF
j_call: TRBJ2-2; v_call: TRBV28; cdr3_aa: CASSSIRQGGDTGELFF
j_call: TRBJ2-4; v_call: TRBV11-2; cdr3_aa: CASSYYRGLAKNIQYF
j_call: TRBJ1-2; v_call: TRBV19; cdr3_aa: CASSVGDYGYTF
j_call: TRBJ2-1; v_call: TRBV19; cdr3_aa: CASTGRGSNEQFF
j_call: TRBJ2-7; v_call: TRBV6-5; cdr3_aa: CASSLPDRHEQYF
j_call: TRBJ2-2; v_call: TRBV10-1; cdr3_aa: CASSVPGSTGELFF
j_call: TRBJ2-1; v_call: TRBV24-1; cdr3_aa: CATSDFHTSGGTEQFF
j_call: TRBJ1-1; v_call: TRBV5-4; cdr3_aa: CASSFQNTEAFF
j_call: TRBJ1-5; v_call: TRBV2; cdr3_aa: CASRGQGSWQPQHF
j_call: TRBJ2-1; v_call: TRBV4-1; cdr3_aa: CASSQAPLAGGYNEQFF
j_call: TRBJ2-7; v_call: TRBV10-3; cdr3_aa: CAISESIMATSGGAYEQYF
j_call: TRBJ2-1; v_call: TRBV5-1; cdr3_aa: CASSYGSYNNEQFF
j_call: TRBJ2-7; v_call: TRBV19; cdr3_aa: CASSIVGRERYEQYF
j_call: TRBJ2-1; v_call: TRBV5-1; cdr3_aa: CASSLTPGLAFNEQFF
j_call: TRBJ1-1; v_call: TRBV18; cdr3_aa: CASSPSRVDTEAFF
j_call: TRBJ2-2; v_call: TRBV7-9; cdr3_aa: CASSLARQGSGTGELFF